A single T cell receptor (beta chain) is shown here with its context. Its antigen is still unknown. This record comes from a study of identical twins. Study observations and caveats: Out-of-frame sharing of TCR alpha in monozygotic twins was underestimated by models. In beta out-of-frame sequences, the excess sharing between twins was weaker. Within cord blood, abundant beta clonotypes carried fewer insertions, but memory repertoires showed no such trend.

Template switching (which added a universal primer site) was used, and cDNA carried unique molecular identifiers. One entry per CDR3 protein, called by TCRdb with MiXCR from the 5' RACE reads. The sample yields around 250,000 distinct CDR3 sequences, about an eighth seen once. Another study also made use of these data, one on yellow fever vaccine responses in identical twins.

The sequenced sample consisted of memory (CD45RO+) T cells sorted from blood. The sequence came from a woman in her late teens or twenties in good health.

CDR3 sequence (DNA): TGTGCCAGCAGCATTCAGCGGGAGCCAGATACGCAGTATTTT. It translates to CASSIQREPDTQYF. The chain carries TRBV5-4 and TRBJ2-3, with TRBD2 matching over 8 bases. CDR1 and CDR2 from the germline V gene are SGHNT and YYREEE (reference sequence). With 4 bases clipped from V and 4 bases from J, the junction kept 5 bases outside the gene matches. The CDR3 consists of 14 residues.